These T cell receptor beta chains were read from a single sample in a study of blood T cell repertoires in COVID-19. The method was immunoSEQ multiplex PCR; TCRdb's version includes in-frame clones alone and lacks a portion of them. This table has approximately 310,000 clones, around 87% appearing once. The sample consisted of peripheral blood. These receptors were collected from a woman aged 50 to 60 who had recovered from COVID-19. Each CDR3 is given with its conserved first and last residue.

v_gene,j_gene,CDR3aa
TRBV19,TRBJ2-4,CASSIVGLAKNIQYF
TRBV18,TRBJ2-5,CASSPPGQQETQYF
TRBV19,TRBJ1-5,CASSMRGQPQHF
TRBV19,TRBJ2-6,CASSASYSGANVLTF
TRBV7-9,TRBJ2-7,CASSLGGRGEQYF
TRBV7-8,TRBJ2-7,CASSASGQLSYEQYF
TRBV6-5,TRBJ2-5,CASTRRVGMETQYF
TRBV27,TRBJ1-4,CASSEVATNEKLFF
TRBV28,TRBJ2-5,CAGGTFGAQYF
TRBV19,TRBJ2-7,CASRASSGRSYEQYF
TRBV24-1,TRBJ2-2,CATSDLGSTGELFF
TRBV3-1/TRBV3-2,TRBJ2-7,CASSTSPGGYEQYF
TRBV5-1,TRBJ1-4,CASKLAANEKLFF
TRBV28,TRBJ2-3,CASSFRGGRTDTQYF
TRBV24-1,TRBJ2-3,CATSAKSLGLADTQYF
TRBV28,TRBJ1-1,CASSGGMGTEAFF
TRBV18,TRBJ1-1,CASSTLRTGEGVTEAFF
TRBV18,TRBJ1-5,CASSQDIQGSQPQHF
TRBV29-1,TRBJ1-2,CSVEGRGLNYGYTF
TRBV28,TRBJ2-3,CASSRGVGQGIDTQYF
TRBV18,TRBJ2-1,CASSPRAGGSEQFF
TRBV28,TRBJ1-2,CASRTGHYGYTF
TRBV7-2,TRBJ1-1,CASSLFPRSTEAFF
TRBV3-1/TRBV3-2,TRBJ2-1,CASSQDIGGGEFF
TRBV28,TRBJ2-7,CASTLGRGTYEQYF
TRBV10-3,TRBJ1-1,CAIRWTGESTEAFF
TRBV18,TRBJ2-3,CASSRRDSTDTQYF
TRBV6-5,TRBJ2-6,CASSGVANVLTF
TRBV30,TRBJ1-2,CAWAQGAVYGYTF
TRBV4-1,TRBJ1-5,CASSLGTGGTNQPQHF
TRBV18,TRBJ2-1,CASSPTSVGGEQFF
TRBV9,TRBJ2-7,CASGTGDGEQYF
TRBV10-3,TRBJ2-2,CAISESSGGRTGELFF
TRBV27,TRBJ2-3,CASRWTGDRTDTQYF
TRBV5-6,TRBJ1-1,CASSLVRRPRAFF
TRBV6-6,TRBJ2-3,CASSQRTSWAPDTQYF
TRBV28,TRBJ2-1,CASRKSGRRYNEQFF
TRBV4-1,TRBJ2-1,CASSPRAGLNEQFF
TRBV11-3,TRBJ2-5,CASSLTSGSVQETQYF
TRBV19,TRBJ2-3,CATGVGGRAFTDTQYF
TRBV2,TRBJ2-5,CASIPDRDKTQYF
TRBV2,TRBJ1-4,CASSVTGTNEKLFF
TRBV7-9,TRBJ2-3,CASSLDLTVSF
TRBV7-2,TRBJ2-2,CASSLERGSDTGELFF
TRBV29-1,TRBJ2-2,CSVSKNTGELFF
TRBV30,TRBJ1-4,CAWDTANEKLFF
TRBV15,TRBJ2-1,CATSKQYNEQFF
TRBV23-1,TRBJ2-5,CASSARYQETQYF
TRBV11-3,TRBJ2-1,CASSFGRVNEQFF
TRBV2,TRBJ1-5,CASSELAGRRQPQHF
TRBV5-6,TRBJ2-2,CASSLAGVGTGELFF
TRBV12-5,TRBJ1-1,CASGSTGQGGLNTEAFF
TRBV30,TRBJ2-2,CAWGRQGVTGELFF
TRBV30,TRBJ1-1,CAWSVNVRLGTEAFF
TRBV29-1,TRBJ1-2,CSVPENYGYTF
TRBV29-1,TRBJ1-4,CSVAGGGRTNEKLFF
TRBV3-1/TRBV3-2,TRBJ2-7,CASSPAGDPSYEQYF
TRBV14,TRBJ1-3,CASSPAPGNTIYF
TRBV10-1,TRBJ2-4,CASSIYFSGQFEYF